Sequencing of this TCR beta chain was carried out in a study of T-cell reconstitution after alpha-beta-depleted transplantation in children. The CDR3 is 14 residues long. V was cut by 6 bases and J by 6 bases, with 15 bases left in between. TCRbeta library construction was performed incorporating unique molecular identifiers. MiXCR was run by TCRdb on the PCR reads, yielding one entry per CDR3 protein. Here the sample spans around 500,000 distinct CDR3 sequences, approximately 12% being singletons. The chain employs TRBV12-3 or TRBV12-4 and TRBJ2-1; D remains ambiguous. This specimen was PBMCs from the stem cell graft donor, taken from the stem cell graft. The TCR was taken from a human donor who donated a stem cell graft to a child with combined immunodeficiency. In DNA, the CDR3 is TGTGCCAGCAGCGCCCCCGGGCAGCCCAATGAGCAGTTCTTC. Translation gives CASSAPGQPNEQFF.